This entry features one TCR beta chain sequence. The authors' processing: Reference gene primer amplification in the assay estimated nucleated cell counts. Data came from immunoSEQ multiplex PCR; TCRdb stores just in-frame clones and leaves some out. The DNA gave D and trimming, while V, J and clone size come from that table. Here the sample spans about 35,000 clones, about 89% being singletons. These data are taken from a study of blood T cell repertoires in COVID-19. Study-wide context: Specimens from acute and convalescent COVID-19 originated in the United States, Italy and Spain. Sources were T cells, B-cell-depleted T cells, or PBMCs; the material itself was cDNA or gDNA.

Germline values: CDR1 WNHNN, CDR2 SYGVQD (reference sequence). The CDR3 has 17 residues. The ends lost 5 bases at V and 0 bases at J; junction bases unmatched: 8. J is TRBJ2-1 and V is TRBV10-1; TRBD2 aligns across 9 bases. This clonotype was obtained from a man in his fifties or sixties with active COVID-19. Sequencing was performed on peripheral blood. The DNA of the CDR3 is TGCGCCAGCAGTCTGCTAGCGGGAATTAGCTCCTACAATGAGCAGTTCTTC. It specifies CASSLLAGISSYNEQFF.